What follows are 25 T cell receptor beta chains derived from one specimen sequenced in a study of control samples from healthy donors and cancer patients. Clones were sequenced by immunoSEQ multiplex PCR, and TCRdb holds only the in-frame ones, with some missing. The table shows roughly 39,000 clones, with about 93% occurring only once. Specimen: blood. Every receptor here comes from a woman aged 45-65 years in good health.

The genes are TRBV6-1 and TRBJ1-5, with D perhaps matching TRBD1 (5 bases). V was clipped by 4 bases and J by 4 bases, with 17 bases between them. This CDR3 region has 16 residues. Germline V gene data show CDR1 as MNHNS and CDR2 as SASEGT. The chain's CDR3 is CASSVPSGAGNQPQHF. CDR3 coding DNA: TGTGCCAGCAGTGTCCCCAGCGGCGCAGGGAATCAGCCCCAGCATTTT.

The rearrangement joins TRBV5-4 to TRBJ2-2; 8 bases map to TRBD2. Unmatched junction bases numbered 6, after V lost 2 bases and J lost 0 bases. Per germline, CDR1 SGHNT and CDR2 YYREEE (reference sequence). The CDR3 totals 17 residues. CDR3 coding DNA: TGTGCCAGCAGCTTCCTTGCGGGGGGACCGAACACCGGGGAGCTGTTTTTT. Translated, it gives CASSFLAGGPNTGELFF.

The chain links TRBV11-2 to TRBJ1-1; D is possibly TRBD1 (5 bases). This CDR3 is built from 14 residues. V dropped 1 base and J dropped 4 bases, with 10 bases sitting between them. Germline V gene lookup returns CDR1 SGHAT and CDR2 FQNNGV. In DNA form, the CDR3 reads TGTGCCAGCAGCTTAGTTAACGGGGCCACTGAAGCTTTCTTT. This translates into CASSLVNGATEAFF. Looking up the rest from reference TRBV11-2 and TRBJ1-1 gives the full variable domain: EAGVAQSPRYKIIEKRQSVAFWCNPISGHATLYWYQQILGQGPKLLIQFQNNGVVDDSQLPKDRFSAERLKGVDSTLKIQPAKLEDSAVYLCASSLVNGATEAFFGQGTRLTVV.

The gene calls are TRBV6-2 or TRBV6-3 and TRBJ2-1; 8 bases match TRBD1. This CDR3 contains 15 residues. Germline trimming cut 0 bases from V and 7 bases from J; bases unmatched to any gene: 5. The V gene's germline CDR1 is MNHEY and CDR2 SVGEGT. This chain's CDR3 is CASSYSGRGLNEQFF. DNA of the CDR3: TGTGCCAGCAGTTACTCGGGCAGGGGGCTGAATGAGCAGTTCTTC.

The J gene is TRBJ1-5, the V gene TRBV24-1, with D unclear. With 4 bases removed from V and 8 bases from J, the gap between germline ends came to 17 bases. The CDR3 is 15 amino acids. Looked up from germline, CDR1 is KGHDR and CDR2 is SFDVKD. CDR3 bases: TGTGCCACCAGTGACCCAGGACGTCCCGGGGAGCCCCAGCATTTT. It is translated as CATSDPGRPGEPQHF.

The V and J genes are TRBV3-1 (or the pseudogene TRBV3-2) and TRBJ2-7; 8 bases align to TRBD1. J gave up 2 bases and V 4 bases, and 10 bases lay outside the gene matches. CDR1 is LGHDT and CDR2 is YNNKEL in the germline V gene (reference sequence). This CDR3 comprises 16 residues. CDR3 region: CASSLKRTGPPYEQYF. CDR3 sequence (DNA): TGTGCCAGCAGCCTAAAGCGGACAGGGCCCCCCTACGAGCAGTACTTC.

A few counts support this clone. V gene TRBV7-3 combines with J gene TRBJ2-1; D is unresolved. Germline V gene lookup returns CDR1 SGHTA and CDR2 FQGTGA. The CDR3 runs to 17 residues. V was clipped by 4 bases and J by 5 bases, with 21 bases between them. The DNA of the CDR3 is TGTGCCAGCAGCTCGTTCCCGGGCCCATCCTACAACAATGAGCAGTTCTTC. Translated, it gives CASSSFPGPSYNNEQFF. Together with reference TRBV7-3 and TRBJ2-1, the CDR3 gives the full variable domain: GAGVSQTPSNKVTEKGKYVELRCDPISGHTALYWYRQSLGQGPEFLIYFQGTGAADDSGLPNDRFFAVRPEGSVSTLKIQRTERGDSAVYLCASSSFPGPSYNNEQFFGPGTRLTVL.

CDR3 region: CASSYDRGTGELFF. CDR3 DNA: TGCGCCAGCAGCTACGACAGGGGCACCGGGGAGCTGTTTTTT. This sequence joins TRBV5-1 and TRBJ2-2; the match to TRBD1 covers 8 bases. This CDR3 region has 14 residues. Per germline, CDR1 SGHRS and CDR2 YFSETQ. V was clipped by 3 bases and J by 4 bases; unmatched bases: 2.

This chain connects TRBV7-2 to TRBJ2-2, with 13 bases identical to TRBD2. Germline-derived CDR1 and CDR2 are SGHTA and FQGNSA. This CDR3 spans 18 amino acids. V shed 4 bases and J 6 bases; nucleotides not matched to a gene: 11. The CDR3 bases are TGTGCCAGCAGCTCTCGGACTAGCGGGGGTGGATCATCCGGGGAGCTGTTTTTT. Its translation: CASSSRTSGGGSSGELFF.

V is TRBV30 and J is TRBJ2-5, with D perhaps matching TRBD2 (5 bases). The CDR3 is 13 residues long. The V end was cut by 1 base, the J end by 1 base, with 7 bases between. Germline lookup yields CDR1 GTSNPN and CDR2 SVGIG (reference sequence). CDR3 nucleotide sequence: TGTGCCTGGAGTGGAGGGATCCAAGAGACCCAGTACTTC. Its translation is CAWSGGIQETQYF.

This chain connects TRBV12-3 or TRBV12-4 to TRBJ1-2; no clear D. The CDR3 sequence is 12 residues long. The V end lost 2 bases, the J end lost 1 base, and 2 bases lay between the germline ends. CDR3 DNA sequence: TGTGCCAGCAGTTTAAGTAACTATGGCTACACCTTC. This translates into CASSLSNYGYTF.

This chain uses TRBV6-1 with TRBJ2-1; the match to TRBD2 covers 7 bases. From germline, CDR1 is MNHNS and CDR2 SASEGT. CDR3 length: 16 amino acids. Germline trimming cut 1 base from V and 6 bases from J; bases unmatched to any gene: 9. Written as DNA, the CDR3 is TGTGCCAGCAGTGAAGGTTGGGGGGGAGGTTCCAATGAGCAGTTCTTC. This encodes CASSEGWGGGSNEQFF.

Here the CDR3 DNA reads TGTGCCAGTAGTCCCCTGACTAGCGGGGGTTTTGGTGAGCAGTTCTTC. This sequence encodes CASSPLTSGGFGEQFF. The chain uses TRBV19 and TRBJ2-1, with 12 bases that match TRBD2. The CDR3 length is 16 residues. The germline CDR1 and CDR2 sequences are LNHDA and SQIVND (reference sequence). With 5 bases clipped from V and 9 bases from J, the junction kept 11 bases outside the gene matches. Filled out from reference TRBV19 and TRBJ2-1, the complete variable domain reads DGGITQSPKYLFRKEGQNVTLSCEQNLNHDAMYWYRQDPGQGLRLIYYSQIVNDFQKGDIAEGYSVSREKKESFPLTVTSAQKNPTAFYLCASSPLTSGGFGEQFFGPGTRLTVL.

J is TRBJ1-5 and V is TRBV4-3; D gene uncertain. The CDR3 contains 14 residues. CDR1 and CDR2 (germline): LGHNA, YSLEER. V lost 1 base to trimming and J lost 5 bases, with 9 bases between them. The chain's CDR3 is CASSQGPRDQPQHF. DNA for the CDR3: TGCGCCAGCAGCCAAGGGCCTCGGGATCAGCCCCAGCATTTT.

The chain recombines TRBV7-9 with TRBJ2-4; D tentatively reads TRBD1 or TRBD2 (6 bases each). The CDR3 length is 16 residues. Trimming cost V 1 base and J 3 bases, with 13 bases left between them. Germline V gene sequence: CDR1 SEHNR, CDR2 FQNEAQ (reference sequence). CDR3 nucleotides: TGTGCCAGCAGCTTAGTGAAAGGGGGGAACAAAAACATTCAGTACTTC. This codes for CASSLVKGGNKNIQYF.

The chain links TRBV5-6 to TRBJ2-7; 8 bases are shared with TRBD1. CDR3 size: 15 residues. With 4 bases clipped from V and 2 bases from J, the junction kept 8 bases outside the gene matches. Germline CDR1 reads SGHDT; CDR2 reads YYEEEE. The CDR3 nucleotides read TGTGCCAGCAGCAGCCGACAGGGGCCTACCTACGAGCAGTACTTC. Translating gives CASSSRQGPTYEQYF.

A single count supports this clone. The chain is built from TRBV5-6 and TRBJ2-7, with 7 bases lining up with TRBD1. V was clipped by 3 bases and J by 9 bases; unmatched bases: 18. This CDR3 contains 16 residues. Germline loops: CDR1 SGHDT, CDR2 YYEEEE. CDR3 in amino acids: CASSSPGQAFKNLQYF. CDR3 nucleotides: TGTGCCAGCAGCTCCCCCGGACAGGCGTTCAAGAACCTGCAGTACTTC.

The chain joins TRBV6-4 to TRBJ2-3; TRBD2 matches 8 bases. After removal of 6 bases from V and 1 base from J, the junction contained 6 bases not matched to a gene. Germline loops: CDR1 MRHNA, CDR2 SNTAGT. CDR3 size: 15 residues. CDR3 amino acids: CASRASGLGTDTQYF. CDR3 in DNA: TGTGCCAGCAGGGCTAGCGGGCTGGGCACAGATACGCAGTATTTT.

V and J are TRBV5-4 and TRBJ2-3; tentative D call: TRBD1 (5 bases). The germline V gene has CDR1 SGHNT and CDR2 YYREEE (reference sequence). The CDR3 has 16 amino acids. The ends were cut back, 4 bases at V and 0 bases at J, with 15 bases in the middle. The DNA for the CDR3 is TGTGCCAGCAGCCGTATTGGTCGGACAAGCACAGATACGCAGTATTTT. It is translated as CASSRIGRTSTDTQYF.

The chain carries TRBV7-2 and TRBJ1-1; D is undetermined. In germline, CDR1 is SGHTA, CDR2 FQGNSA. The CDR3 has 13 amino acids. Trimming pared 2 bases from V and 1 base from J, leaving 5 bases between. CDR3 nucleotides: TGTGCCAGCAGCTTACGGGGGAACACTGAAGCTTTCTTT. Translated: CASSLRGNTEAFF.

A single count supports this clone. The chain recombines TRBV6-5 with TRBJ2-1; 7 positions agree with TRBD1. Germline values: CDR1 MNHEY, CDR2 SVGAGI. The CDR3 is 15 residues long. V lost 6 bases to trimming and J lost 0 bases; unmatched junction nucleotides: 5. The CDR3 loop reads CASSRGGSSYNEQFF. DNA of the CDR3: TGTGCCAGCAGCCGAGGGGGCAGCTCCTACAATGAGCAGTTCTTC.

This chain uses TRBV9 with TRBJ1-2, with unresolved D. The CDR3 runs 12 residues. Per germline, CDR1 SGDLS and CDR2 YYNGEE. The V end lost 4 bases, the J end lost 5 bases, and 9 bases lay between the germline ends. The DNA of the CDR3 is TGTGCCAGCAGCTACGGGTCGTATGGCTACACCTTC. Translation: CASSYGSYGYTF.

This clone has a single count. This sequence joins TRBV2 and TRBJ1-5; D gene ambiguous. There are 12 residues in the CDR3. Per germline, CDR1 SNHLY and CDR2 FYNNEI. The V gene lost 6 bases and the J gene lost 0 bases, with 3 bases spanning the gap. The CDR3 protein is CASRTSNQPQHF. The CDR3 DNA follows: TGTGCCAGCAGGACTAGCAATCAGCCCCAGCATTTT.

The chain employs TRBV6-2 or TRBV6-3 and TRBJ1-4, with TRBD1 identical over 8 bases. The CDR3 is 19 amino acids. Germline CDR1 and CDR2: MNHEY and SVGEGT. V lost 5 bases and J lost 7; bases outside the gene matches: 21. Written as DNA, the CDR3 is TGTGCCAGCAGTGGACTAGGACAGGGTCCGTTTTCTGGCGGTGAAAAACTGTTTTTT. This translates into CASSGLGQGPFSGGEKLFF.

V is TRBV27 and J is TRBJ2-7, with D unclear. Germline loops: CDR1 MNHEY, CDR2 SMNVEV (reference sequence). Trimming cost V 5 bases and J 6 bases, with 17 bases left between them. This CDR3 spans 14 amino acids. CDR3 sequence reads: CASSIAPALFEQYF. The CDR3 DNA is TGTGCCAGCAGTATTGCCCCTGCTTTATTCGAGCAGTACTTC.